This TCR beta chain came from a study of vaccination effects on CD4 cells after COVID-19. The overall study: Prior to sequencing, the ViraFEST assay stimulated PBMC with viral peptide pools, which expanded the antigen-specific CD4+ T cells.

Sequenced by immunoSEQ multiplex PCR; TCRdb stores in-frame clones only, minus some. The sample contains approximately 30,000 clones, 60% to 80% of which appear only once. Subsequent to a culture period of more than 8 days, CD4+ T cells were isolated. Both day 3 and day 7 saw half the medium replaced with IL-2 medium. The study, taken as a whole, reports: There was marked clonal contraction among infection- and vaccine-induced clones late after vaccination. Convalescent patients in the study were few, and early post-infection timepoints were absent.

There are 16 residues in the CDR3. The V end was cut by 4 bases, the J end by 1 base, with 14 bases between. Germline V gives CDR1 LGHDT, CDR2 YNNKEL (reference sequence). This clone was found a few times. Its antigen is not known. Source: CD4+ T cells from PBMCs cultured without peptide, taken before COVID-19 vaccination. V gene TRBV3-1 (or the pseudogene TRBV3-2) combines with J gene TRBJ2-1; the D gene could be TRBD1 or TRBD2 (5 bases each). This clonotype was obtained from a human donor who received a COVID-19 vaccine. DNA of the CDR3: TGTGCCAGCAGCCTCAGCATCGGGGCATCCTACAATGAGCAGTTCTTC. Its translation: CASSLSIGASYNEQFF.